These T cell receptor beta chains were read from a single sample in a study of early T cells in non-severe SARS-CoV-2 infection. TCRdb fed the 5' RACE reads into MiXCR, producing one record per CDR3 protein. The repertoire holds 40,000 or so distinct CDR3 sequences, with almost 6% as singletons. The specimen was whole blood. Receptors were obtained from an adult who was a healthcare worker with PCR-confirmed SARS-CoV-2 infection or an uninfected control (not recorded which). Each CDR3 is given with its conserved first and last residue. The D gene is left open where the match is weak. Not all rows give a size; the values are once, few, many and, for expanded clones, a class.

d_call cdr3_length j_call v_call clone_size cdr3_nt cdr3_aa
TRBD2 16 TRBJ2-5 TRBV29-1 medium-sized TGCAGCGTCCCTGGGGTAGCGGGAGCCTCTGGGGAGACCCAGTACTTC CSVPGVAGASGETQYF
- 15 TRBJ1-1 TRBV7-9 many TGTGCCAGCAGCTCCGCCCCACCCCGGGACACTGAAGCTTTCTTT CASSSAPPRDTEAFF
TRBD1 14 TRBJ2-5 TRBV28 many TGTGCCAGCAGTTACGTCGACAGGGCCGAGACCCAGTACTTC CASSYVDRAETQYF
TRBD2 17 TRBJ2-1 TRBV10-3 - TGTGCCATCGCAATAGAAAGGCGGGGGGGCTCCTACAATGAGCAGTTCTTC CAIAIERRGGSYNEQFF
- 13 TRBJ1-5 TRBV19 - TGTGCCAGTAACCTTTTAGGGAATCAGCCCCAGCATTTT CASNLLGNQPQHF
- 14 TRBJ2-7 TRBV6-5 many TGTGCCAGCAGTTTCTTACCCCATACCTTGGAGCAGTACTTC CASSFLPHTLEQYF
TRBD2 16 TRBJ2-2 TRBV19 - TGTGCCAGTAGTGCAACTAGCGGGAGGGTTGACGGGGAGCTGTTTTTT CASSATSGRVDGELFF
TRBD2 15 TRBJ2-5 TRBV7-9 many TGTGCCAGCAGCCCACCACTAGCGACACAAGAGACCCAGTACTTC CASSPPLATQETQYF
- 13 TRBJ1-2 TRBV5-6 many TGTGCCAGCAGCTTGGGAGGGAAGGATGGCTACACCTTC CASSLGGKDGYTF
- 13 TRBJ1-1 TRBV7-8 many TGTGCCAGCAGCTTAAATCAGGAAACTGAAGCTTTCTTT CASSLNQETEAFF
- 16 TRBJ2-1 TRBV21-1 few TGTGCCAGCAGCAAAGGGAATAGCGGGGGAATGTATGAGCAGTTCTTC CASSKGNSGGMYEQFF
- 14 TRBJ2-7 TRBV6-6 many TGTGCCAGCAGTTACAAAGGGCACGCGGGCGAGCAGTACTTC CASSYKGHAGEQYF
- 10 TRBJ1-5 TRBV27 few TGTGCCAGCAACAATCAGCCCCAGCATTTT CASNNQPQHF
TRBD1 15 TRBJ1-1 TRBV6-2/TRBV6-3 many TGTGCCAGCAGTTTGCGGACAGGGCGGAACACTGAAGCTTTCTTT CASSLRTGRNTEAFF
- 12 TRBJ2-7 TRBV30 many TGTGCCGGGGGGGACAGTTCCTACGAGCAGTACTTC CAGGDSSYEQYF